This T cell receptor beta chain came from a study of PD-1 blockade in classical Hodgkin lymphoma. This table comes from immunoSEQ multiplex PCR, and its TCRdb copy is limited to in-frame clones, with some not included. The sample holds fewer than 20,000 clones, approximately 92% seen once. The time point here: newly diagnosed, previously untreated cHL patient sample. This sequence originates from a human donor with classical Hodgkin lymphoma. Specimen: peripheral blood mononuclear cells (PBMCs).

The chain's CDR3 is CASSQESVRALGNIQYF. CDR3 in DNA: TGCGCCAGCAGCCAAGAAAGCGTAAGAGCTCTAGGGAACATTCAGTACTTC. This chain joins TRBV4-1 and TRBJ2-4; D call uncertain. Germline CDR1 and CDR2: MGHRA and YSYEKL. This CDR3 has 17 residues. V was pared by 0 bases and J by 7 bases, with 19 bases between.